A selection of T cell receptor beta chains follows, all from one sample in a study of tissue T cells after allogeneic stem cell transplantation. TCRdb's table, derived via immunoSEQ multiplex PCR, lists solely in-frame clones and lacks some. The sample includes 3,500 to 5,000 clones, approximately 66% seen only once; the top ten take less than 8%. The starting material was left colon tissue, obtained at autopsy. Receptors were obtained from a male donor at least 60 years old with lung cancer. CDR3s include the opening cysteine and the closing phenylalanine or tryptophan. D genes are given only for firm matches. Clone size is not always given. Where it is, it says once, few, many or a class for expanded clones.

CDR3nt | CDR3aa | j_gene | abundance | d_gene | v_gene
TGCGCCACCTCGACAGGGAGCTCCTACGAGCAGTACTTC | CATSTGSSYEQYF | TRBJ2-7 | NA | TRBD1 | TRBV23-1
TGTGCCAGCAGTCATTACAGGGGCGGTAATGGGTACCAAGAGACCCAGTACTTC | CASSHYRGGNGYQETQYF | TRBJ2-5 | NA | TRBD1 | TRBV6-6
TGTGCCAGCAGCTTATATCAGGTACAACCCCAGCATTTT | CASSLYQVQPQHF | TRBJ1-5 | NA | NA | TRBV7-2
TGTGCCAGCAGTACGGACACGAACCTCTACGAGCAGTACTTC | CASSTDTNLYEQYF | TRBJ2-7 | NA | NA | TRBV6-4
TGTGCCAGCAGCCTCTTCGACATCCCCAGAGAGACCCAGTACTTC | CASSLFDIPRETQYF | TRBJ2-5 | NA | NA | TRBV14
TGTGCCAGCAGGGGTGGCCACACAGCTATTCAAGAGACCCAGTACTTC | CASRGGHTAIQETQYF | TRBJ2-5 | NA | NA | TRBV27
TGTGCCAGCAGTTACGAAAAGGATGGAGCCAAAAACATTCAGTACTTC | CASSYEKDGAKNIQYF | TRBJ2-4 | NA | NA | TRBV6-5
TGTGCCAGCAGTCCCCTCAGTGGTTACAACGAGCAGTACTTC | CASSPLSGYNEQYF | TRBJ2-7 | NA | NA | TRBV28
TGCAGCGCACGAGACCCAACTCAGGGGAAACTGTTTTTT | CSARDPTQGKLFF | TRBJ1-4 | NA | NA | TRBV29-1
TGTGCCAGTAGTATCGTGGCGGGAGGGGGCTACGAGCAGTACTTC | CASSIVAGGGYEQYF | TRBJ2-7 | NA | TRBD2 | TRBV19
TGTGCCAGCAGCGTTAGCGGGAGTCAAGAGACCCAGTACTTC | CASSVSGSQETQYF | TRBJ2-5 | few | TRBD2 | TRBV7-2
TGCGCCAGCATGAAGGACAGTTATGGCTACACCTTC | CASMKDSYGYTF | TRBJ1-2 | few | NA | TRBV10-2
TGTGCCAGCAGTGGGACAGCCTCCTACAATGAGCAGTTCTTC | CASSGTASYNEQFF | TRBJ2-1 | NA | TRBD1 | TRBV9
TGTGCCAGCAGCGTAGGTGGCGGCCCAACTAATGAAAAACTGTTTTTT | CASSVGGGPTNEKLFF | TRBJ1-4 | NA | NA | TRBV9
TGTGCCACCAGTGATTTATCGGGGCCCCGCTACAATGAGCAGTTCTTC | CATSDLSGPRYNEQFF | TRBJ2-1 | NA | NA | TRBV24-1
TGTGCCAGCAGCCAGACCCCCTCGCGCCACGAGCAGTACTTC | CASSQTPSRHEQYF | TRBJ2-7 | NA | NA | TRBV3-1/TRBV3-2
TGTGCCAGCAGTCAGTATGGCTACACCTTC | CASSQYGYTF | TRBJ1-2 | few | NA | TRBV6-2/TRBV6-3
TGTGCCTGGCGCTCGGGACTCCCCAGCTCCTACGAGCAGTACTTC | CAWRSGLPSSYEQYF | TRBJ2-7 | NA | NA | TRBV30
TGTGCCAGCAGCGCAGGCCAGGGAAGAGAGACCCAGTACTTC | CASSAGQGRETQYF | TRBJ2-5 | once | NA | TRBV7-9
TGTGCCAGCAGTTTATCCCAGGGACAGCGCTACGAGCAGTACTTC | CASSLSQGQRYEQYF | TRBJ2-7 | few | TRBD1 | TRBV27
TGTGCCAGTAGTATACCGGTCCGGGGGGAGCTGTTTTTT | CASSIPVRGELFF | TRBJ2-2 | NA | NA | TRBV19
TGTGCCAGCAGTGAAGTATCAGGAGGCCAGCCCCAGCATTTT | CASSEVSGGQPQHF | TRBJ1-5 | NA | NA | TRBV6-1
TGTGCCAGCAGCTTAGCAGACAGGGCCACAGATACGCAGTATTTT | CASSLADRATDTQYF | TRBJ2-3 | NA | TRBD1 | TRBV7-6